This T cell receptor beta chain was obtained from a study of blood T cell repertoires in COVID-19. As for the study in general: The study drew acute and convalescent COVID-19 samples from the United States, Italy and Spain. PBMCs, B-cell-depleted T cells, or T cells provided the cDNA or gDNA that made up the material.

The CDR3 is 13 residues long. The ends were cut back, 6 bases at V and 0 bases at J, with 9 bases in the middle. The germline CDR1 and CDR2 sequences are SGHRS and YFSETQ. Original methodology: By means of reference gene primer amplification, nucleated cell counts were estimated. The table came from immunoSEQ multiplex PCR; TCRdb's copy has only in-frame clones and leaves some out. The V and J calls and clone size come from that table; D and trimming were worked out from the DNA. The sample contains about 190,000 clones, roughly 85% of which appear only once. The rearrangement links TRBV5-1 to TRBJ1-1; D is unclear. Sample: peripheral blood. This receptor was taken from a woman in her seventies with acute or convalescent COVID-19. The CDR3 loop is CASNGDLNTEAFF. CDR3 coding DNA: TGCGCCAGCAACGGGGATTTGAACACTGAAGCTTTCTTT.